Here is one TCR beta chain with its context. Its antigen remains unidentified. Assay: immunoSEQ multiplex PCR; the TCRdb copy retains only in-frame clones and omits some. Here the sample spans about 120,000 clones, about nine tenths being singletons. The sample originates from a study of cytomegalovirus exposure and HLA in healthy donors. On the study more broadly: A later analysis reported the same platform for the 90 to 150 validation repertoires and the 666 first-cohort repertoires.

Findings and limits, study-wide: Most observed TCR sequences were rare, whereas some public TCRs were detected in many donors. Researchers counted approximately 160 TCR beta chains as cytomegalovirus-associated.

This TCR came from a man between 18 and 29 years old in good health and CMV-seropositive. Sequencing input: PBMCs.

CDR3 nucleotide sequence: TGTGCCAGTAGTACCCCCGGACAGGACAATGAGCAGTTCTTC. Encoded protein: CASSTPGQDNEQFF. The gene calls are TRBV19 and TRBJ2-1; 7 bases are shared with TRBD1. The CDR3 consists of 14 residues. CDR1 LNHDA and CDR2 SQIVND come from the germline V gene (reference sequence). V lost 4 bases to trimming and J lost 5 bases; unmatched junction nucleotides: 5.